This TCR beta chain was sequenced in a study of CD8 T cells in ankylosing spondylitis. Whole-study results and caveats: A TCR beta motif made of fewer than ten highly homologous variants seemed typical of ankylosing spondylitis blood.

Worth noting for this clonotype: The target antigen is unknown.

Researchers built TCR beta libraries using quantitative 5'-RACE with molecular barcodes. TCRdb independently ran MiXCR on the 5' RACE reads; one entry per CDR3 protein. The repertoire holds 100,000 or so distinct CDR3 sequences, with just under 9% as singletons. The CDR3 length is 14 residues. CDR1 is SGHAT, CDR2 FQNNGV, per germline. V was pared by 7 bases and J by 6 bases, with 5 bases of the junction left unmatched. Sequences were obtained from blood, either unsorted or a sorted T cell fraction (not recorded which). The TCR was taken from a male donor with ankylosing spondylitis. The genes are TRBV11-2 and TRBJ1-5; 11 bases match TRBD1. Here the CDR3 reads CASTGDRGSQPQHF. The CDR3 nucleotides read TGTGCCAGCACCGGGGACAGGGGGAGTCAGCCCCAGCATTTT.